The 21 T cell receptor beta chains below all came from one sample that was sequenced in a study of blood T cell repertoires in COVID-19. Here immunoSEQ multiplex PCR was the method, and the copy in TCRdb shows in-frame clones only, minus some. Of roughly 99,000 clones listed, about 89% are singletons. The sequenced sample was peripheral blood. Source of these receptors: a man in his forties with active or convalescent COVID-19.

The chain's CDR3 is CASSKVRRREQFF. The CDR3 DNA follows: TGTGCCAGCAGCAAAGTCAGGAGGAGAGAGCAGTTCTTC. The chain employs TRBV21-1 and TRBJ2-1; TRBD2 reflects the table's D call only, with no check against the DNA. TRBV21-1 is a documented pseudogene. The CDR3 contains 13 residues.

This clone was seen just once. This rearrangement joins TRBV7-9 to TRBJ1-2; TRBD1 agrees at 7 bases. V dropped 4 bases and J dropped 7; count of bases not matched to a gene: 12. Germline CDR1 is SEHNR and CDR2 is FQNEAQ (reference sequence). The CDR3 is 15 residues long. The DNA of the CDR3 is TGTGCCAGCAGCTCCCTACGACAGGGCAGTTTTGGCTACACCTTC. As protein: CASSSLRQGSFGYTF.

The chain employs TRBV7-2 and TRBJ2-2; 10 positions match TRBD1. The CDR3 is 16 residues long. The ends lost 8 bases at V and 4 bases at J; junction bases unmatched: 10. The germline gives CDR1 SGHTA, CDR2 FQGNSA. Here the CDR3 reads CASGTGRTGGTGELFF. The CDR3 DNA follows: TGTGCCAGCGGAACCGGTCGGACAGGGGGCACCGGGGAGCTGTTTTTT.

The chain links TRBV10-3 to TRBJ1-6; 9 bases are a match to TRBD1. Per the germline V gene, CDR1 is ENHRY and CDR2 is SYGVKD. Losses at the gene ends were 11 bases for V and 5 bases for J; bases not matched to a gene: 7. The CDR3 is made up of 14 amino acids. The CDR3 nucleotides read TGTGCCTCCACAGGGGGCCGTGATAATTCACCCCTCCACTTT. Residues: CASTGGRDNSPLHF.

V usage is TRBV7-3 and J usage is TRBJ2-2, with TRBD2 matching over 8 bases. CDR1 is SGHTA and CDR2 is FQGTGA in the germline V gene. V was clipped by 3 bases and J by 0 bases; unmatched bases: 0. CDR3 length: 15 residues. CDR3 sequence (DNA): TGTGCCAGCAGCTTTAGCGGGACGAACACCGGGGAGCTGTTTTTT. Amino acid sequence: CASSFSGTNTGELFF.

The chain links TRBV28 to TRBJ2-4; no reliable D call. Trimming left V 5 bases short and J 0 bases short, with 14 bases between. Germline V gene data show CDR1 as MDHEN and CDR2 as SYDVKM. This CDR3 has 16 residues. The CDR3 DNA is TGTGCCAGCAGTCCTTACAGAGAACTAGCCAAAAACATTCAGTACTTC. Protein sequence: CASSPYRELAKNIQYF.

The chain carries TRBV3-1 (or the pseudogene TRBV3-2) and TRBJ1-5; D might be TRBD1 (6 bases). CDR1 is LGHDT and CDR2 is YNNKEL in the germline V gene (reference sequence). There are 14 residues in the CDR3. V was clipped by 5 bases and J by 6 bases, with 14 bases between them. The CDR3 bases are TGTGCCAGCAGCTACGGGGGAGGGGGTCAGCCCCAGCATTTT. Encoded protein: CASSYGGGGQPQHF.

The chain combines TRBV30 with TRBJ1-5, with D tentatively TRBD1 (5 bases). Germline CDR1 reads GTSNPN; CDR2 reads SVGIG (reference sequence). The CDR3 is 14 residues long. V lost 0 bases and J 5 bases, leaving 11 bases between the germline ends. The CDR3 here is CAWSVGPGDQPQHF. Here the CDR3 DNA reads TGTGCCTGGAGTGTGGGACCGGGAGATCAGCCCCAGCATTTT.

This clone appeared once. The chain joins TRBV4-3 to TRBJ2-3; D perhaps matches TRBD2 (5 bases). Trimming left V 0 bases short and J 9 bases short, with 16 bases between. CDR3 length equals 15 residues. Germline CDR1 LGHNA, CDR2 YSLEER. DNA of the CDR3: TGCGCCAGCAGCCAAGAAGGCGTCGTACTAGGGACGCAGTATTTT. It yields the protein CASSQEGVVLGTQYF.

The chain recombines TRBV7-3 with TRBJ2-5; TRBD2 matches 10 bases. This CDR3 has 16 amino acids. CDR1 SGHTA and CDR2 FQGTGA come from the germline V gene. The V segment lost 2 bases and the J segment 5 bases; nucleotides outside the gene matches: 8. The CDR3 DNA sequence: TGTGCCAGCAGCTTAGGTCTAGCGGGAGCTCGGGAGACCCAGTACTTC. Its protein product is CASSLGLAGARETQYF.

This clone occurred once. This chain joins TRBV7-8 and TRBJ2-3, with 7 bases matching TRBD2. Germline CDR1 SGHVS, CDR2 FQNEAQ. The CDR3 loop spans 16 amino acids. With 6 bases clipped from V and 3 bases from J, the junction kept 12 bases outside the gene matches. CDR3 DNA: TGTGCCAGCAGTTTAAACGCTTGGGGGGGGACAGATACGCAGTATTTT. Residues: CASSLNAWGGTDTQYF.

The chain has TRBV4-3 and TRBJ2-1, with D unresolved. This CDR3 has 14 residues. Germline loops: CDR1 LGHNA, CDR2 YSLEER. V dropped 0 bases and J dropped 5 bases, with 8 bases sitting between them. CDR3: CASSQDLADNEQFF. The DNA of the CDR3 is TGCGCCAGCAGCCAAGATCTGGCAGACAATGAGCAGTTCTTC.

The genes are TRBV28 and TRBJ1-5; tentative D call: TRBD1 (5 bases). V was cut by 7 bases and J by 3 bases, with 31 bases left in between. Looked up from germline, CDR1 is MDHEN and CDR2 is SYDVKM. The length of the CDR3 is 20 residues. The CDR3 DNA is TGTGCCAGCACCCTACCCAACTTCCCGGGGCCCGGAGGGATCAATCAGCCCCAGCATTTT. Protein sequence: CASTLPNFPGPGGINQPQHF. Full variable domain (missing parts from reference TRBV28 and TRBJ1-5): DVKVTQSSRYLVKRTGEKVFLECVQDMDHENMFWYRQDPGLGLRLIYFSYDVKMKEKGDIPEGYSVSREKKERFSLILESASTNQTSMYLCASTLPNFPGPGGINQPQHFGDGTRLSIL.

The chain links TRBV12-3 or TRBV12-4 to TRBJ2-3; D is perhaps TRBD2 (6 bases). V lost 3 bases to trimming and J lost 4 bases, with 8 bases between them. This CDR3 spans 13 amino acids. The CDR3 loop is CASSLGGPDTQYF. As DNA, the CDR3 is TGTGCCAGCAGTTTGGGGGGTCCAGATACGCAGTATTTT.

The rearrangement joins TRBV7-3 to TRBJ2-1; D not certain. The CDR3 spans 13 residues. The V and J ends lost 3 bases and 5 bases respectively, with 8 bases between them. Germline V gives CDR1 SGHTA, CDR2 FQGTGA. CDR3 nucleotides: TGTGCCAGCAGCTTCAGGCCCGACAATGAGCAGTTCTTC. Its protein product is CASSFRPDNEQFF.

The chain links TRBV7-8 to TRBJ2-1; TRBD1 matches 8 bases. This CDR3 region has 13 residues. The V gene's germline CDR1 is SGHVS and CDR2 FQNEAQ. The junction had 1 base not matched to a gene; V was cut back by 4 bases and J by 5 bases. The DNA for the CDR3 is TGTGCCAGCAGCTGGGACAGGCACAATGAGCAGTTCTTC. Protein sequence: CASSWDRHNEQFF.

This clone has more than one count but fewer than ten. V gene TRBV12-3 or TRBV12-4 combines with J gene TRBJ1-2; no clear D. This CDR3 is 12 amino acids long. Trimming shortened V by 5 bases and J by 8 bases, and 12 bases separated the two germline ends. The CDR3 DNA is TGTGCCAGCAGTCCCGGGAATCCCGGCTACACCTTC. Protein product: CASSPGNPGYTF.

CDR3 DNA sequence: TGTGCCGCAGCGCCGGGGGGTGAGCAGTACTTC. Protein: CAAAPGGEQYF. The chain is built from TRBV6-5 and TRBJ2-7; 7 bases are shared with TRBD2. V dropped 11 bases and J dropped 7; count of bases not matched to a gene: 8. CDR1 is MNHEY and CDR2 is SVGAGI in the germline V gene. CDR3 length: 11 amino acids.

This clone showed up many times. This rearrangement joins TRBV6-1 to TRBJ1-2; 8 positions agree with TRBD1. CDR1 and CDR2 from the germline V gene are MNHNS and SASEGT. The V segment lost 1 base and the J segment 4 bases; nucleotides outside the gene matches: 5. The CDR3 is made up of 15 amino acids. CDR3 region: CASSEVQTGAYGYTF. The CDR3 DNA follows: TGTGCCAGCAGTGAAGTTCAGACAGGGGCCTATGGCTACACCTTC.

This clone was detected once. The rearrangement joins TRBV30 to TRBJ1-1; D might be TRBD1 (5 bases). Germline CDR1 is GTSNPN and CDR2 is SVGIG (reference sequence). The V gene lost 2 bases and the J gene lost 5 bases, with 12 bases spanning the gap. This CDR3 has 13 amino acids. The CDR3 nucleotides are TGTGCCTGGAGTCCAGGGATCGGAACTGAAGCTTTCTTT. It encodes CAWSPGIGTEAFF.

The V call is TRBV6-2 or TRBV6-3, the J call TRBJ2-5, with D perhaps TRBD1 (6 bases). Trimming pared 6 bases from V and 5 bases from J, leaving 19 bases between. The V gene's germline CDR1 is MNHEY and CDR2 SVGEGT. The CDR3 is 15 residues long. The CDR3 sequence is CASSPGTLYSETQYF. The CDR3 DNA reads TGTGCCAGCAGCCCCGGGACACTATACAGTGAGACCCAGTACTTC.